The clone carrying this T cell receptor beta chain has more than one count but fewer than ten. No antigen is known for it. Profiles of TCR beta VDJ and CDR3 were generated from a genomic DNA template. TCRdb passed the reads through MiXCR, listing each CDR3 protein once. This table holds some 200,000 distinct CDR3 sequences, roughly 53% found once. The data originate from a study of CD8+CD57+ T cells in acquired aplastic anemia. Study results and limitations: Patients and controls shared twenty-nine CD8+ CDR3 sequences.

Selection for sequencing was limited to patients who had shown CD8+CD57+ cell expansion by flow cytometry. From germline, CDR1 is MNHEY and CDR2 SMNVEV (reference sequence). This CDR3 has 11 amino acids. Between the trimmed V and J ends, which lost 8 bases and 5 bases, there was a span of 9 bases. V gene TRBV27 combines with J gene TRBJ2-5; D remains unclear. This clonotype originated in a human donor with aplastic anemia. Sequenced material: sorted CD4+, CD8+, or CD8+CD57+ T cells (not recorded which) from PBMCs. CDR3 coding DNA: TGTGCCAGCGGGCTACGGGAGACCCAGTACTTC. This codes for CASGLRETQYF.